This entry features one T cell receptor beta chain sequence. The antigen remains unidentified. The primer mix had 60 Vbeta and 13 Jbeta primers. Sequencing was performed with immunoSEQ multiplex PCR; in TCRdb, only in-frame clones are kept and a portion is missing. Altogether approximately 190,000 clones are present, over 80% being singletons, with the ten largest covering 1.3%. The CDR3 extends over 16 amino acids. V lost 7 bases and J 1 base, leaving 20 bases between the germline ends. From germline, CDR1 is SGHNT and CDR2 YYREEE (reference sequence). These data originate in a study of cytomegalovirus exposure and HLA in healthy donors. Study-level points and caveats: Analysis was carried out at a later point, and it linked a missense DCLRE1C variant to TCR beta V- and J-gene trimming. In an earlier analysis, most TCR beta V segments were productive about 87% or about 30% of the time.

Participants comprised healthy donors of bone marrow. V and J are TRBV5-4 and TRBJ1-2; D gene unclear. This clonotype originated in a man between 25 and 39 years old in good health and CMV-seronegative. Sequenced: PBMCs. The CDR3 is CASRREYTNVNYGYTF. CDR3 DNA sequence: TGTGCCAGCCGGAGAGAGTACACCAACGTTAACTATGGCTACACCTTC. The full variable domain, its missing parts supplied by reference TRBV5-4 and TRBJ1-2, is ETGVTQSPTHLIKTRGQQVTLRCSSQSGHNTVSWYQQALGQGPQFIFQYYREEENGRGNFPPRFSGLQFPNYSSELNVNALELDDSALYLCASRREYTNVNYGYTFGSGTRLTVV.